One T cell receptor beta chain is described in this entry. The antigen is not known. The CDR3 is made up of 16 amino acids. The germline CDR1 and CDR2 sequences are MNHNS and SASEGT. Trimming cost V 2 bases and J 1 base, with 12 bases left between them. The data originate from a study of cytomegalovirus exposure and HLA in healthy donors. Researchers ran the PCR with 60 Vbeta and 13 Jbeta primers. Data came from immunoSEQ multiplex PCR; TCRdb stores just in-frame clones and leaves some out. Of 100,000 to 150,000 clones detected, about 74% appear once; the ten largest clones hold 4% to 4.5%. Study-level results: Several of the most significant clusters appeared, in a later analysis, to be linked to common viral pathogens. Rarity characterized most TCR sequences, yet some public TCRs appeared in many donors. Previous analysis showed most TCR beta V segments were productive about 87% or about 30% of the time.

This rearrangement joins TRBV6-1 to TRBJ2-1, with unresolved D. This TCR derives from a woman between 50 and 59 years old in good health and CMV-seropositive. The sequenced sample consisted of PBMCs. CDR3 in amino acids: CASSERSGISYNEQFF. The CDR3 region has the DNA TGTGCCAGCAGTGAACGATCAGGAATATCCTACAATGAGCAGTTCTTC.